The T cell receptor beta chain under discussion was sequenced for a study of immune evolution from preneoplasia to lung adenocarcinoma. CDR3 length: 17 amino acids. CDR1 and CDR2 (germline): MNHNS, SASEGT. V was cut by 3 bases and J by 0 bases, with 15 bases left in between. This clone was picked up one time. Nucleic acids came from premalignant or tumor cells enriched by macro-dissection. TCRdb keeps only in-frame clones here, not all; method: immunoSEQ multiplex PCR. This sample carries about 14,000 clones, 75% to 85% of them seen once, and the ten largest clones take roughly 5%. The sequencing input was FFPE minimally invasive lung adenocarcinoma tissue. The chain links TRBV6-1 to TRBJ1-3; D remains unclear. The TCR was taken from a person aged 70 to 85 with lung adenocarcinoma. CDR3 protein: CASSDGFGLRSGNTIYF. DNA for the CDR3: TGTGCCAGCAGTGATGGCTTTGGCCTGCGCTCTGGAAACACCATATATTTT.